The entry that follows covers one T cell receptor (beta chain) sequence. Its antigen remains unknown. The data were taken from a study of radiotherapy plus CTLA-4 blockade in lung cancer. The overall study: Of all patients, approximately 19% responded objectively and approximately 31% showed disease control.

The table came from immunoSEQ multiplex PCR; TCRdb's copy has only in-frame clones and leaves some out. The repertoire consists of approximately 45,000 clones, with around 63% occurring once and the leading ten covering around a sixth. This CDR3 spans 14 amino acids. In germline, CDR1 is MNHNS, CDR2 SASEGT. Trimming pared 2 bases from V and 1 base from J, leaving 8 bases between. Study conclusions and caveats: Increased serum interferon-beta after radiation also reportedly predicted response strongly.

The sequence was obtained from a human donor with non-small cell lung cancer who had a partial response to radiotherapy plus ipilimumab. The starting material was peripheral blood, obtained from a patient treated with radiotherapy plus ipilimumab. The V call is TRBV6-1, the J call TRBJ2-5; tentative D call: TRBD2 (6 bases). CDR3 loop: CASSERRAQETQYF. In DNA, the CDR3 is TGTGCCAGCAGTGAAAGGAGGGCCCAAGAGACCCAGTACTTC.